This TCR beta chain was observed in a study of T cell responses to AZD1222 COVID-19 vaccine. This CDR3 is built from 15 residues. V lost 4 bases to trimming and J lost 0 bases, with 8 bases between them. The germline CDR1 and CDR2 sequences are SGHNT and YYREEE (reference sequence). Produced via immunoSEQ multiplex PCR; TCRdb's table is partial and in-frame only. The sample holds 80,000 to 95,000 clones, roughly 91% seen once. The source material was peripheral blood, sampled on day 0 of MenACWY control vaccination. The chain joins TRBV5-4 to TRBJ2-6; D remains ambiguous. The source is an adult in good health. CDR3 sequence reads: CASSQWGSGANVLTF. The CDR3 DNA reads as TGTGCCAGCAGCCAATGGGGCTCTGGGGCCAACGTCCTGACTTTC.